The next 32 T cell receptor beta chains were all read from a single sample in a study of blood T cell repertoires in COVID-19. Only in-frame clones appear in the TCRdb table, and some are missing; sequencing was by immunoSEQ multiplex PCR. The sample holds about 32,000 clones, 70% to 90% seen once. Input material: peripheral blood. These receptor sequences come from a woman in her 70s with active COVID-19.

J is TRBJ1-2 and V is TRBV3-1 (or the pseudogene TRBV3-2); possible D gene TRBD1, 5 bases. V was pared by 4 bases and J by 5 bases, with 17 bases between. This CDR3 spans 15 amino acids. From germline, CDR1 is LGHDT and CDR2 YNNKEL (reference sequence). The CDR3 spells CASSPTNEGLYGYTF. CDR3 in DNA: TGTGCCAGCAGCCCGACAAATGAGGGACTTTATGGCTACACCTTC.

The chain joins TRBV21-1 to TRBJ2-1; the listed D gene, TRBD1, was not tested against the DNA. TRBV21-1 is classified as a pseudogene. The CDR3 extends over 14 amino acids. The CDR3 DNA is TGTGCCAGCAGCAAGGGACACTCCTACAATGAGCAGTTCTTC. Residues: CASSKGHSYNEQFF.

J is TRBJ2-2 and V is TRBV6-6; D perhaps matches TRBD2 (5 bases). Germline values: CDR1 MNHNY, CDR2 SVGAGI (reference sequence). The germline V and J ends were trimmed by 11 bases and 3 bases, with 10 bases remaining between them. This CDR3 has 12 amino acids. The CDR3 sequence is CAGRGDTGELFF. The DNA for the CDR3 is TGTGCCGGCCGGGGAGACACCGGGGAGCTGTTTTTT.

This rearrangement joins TRBV11-2 to TRBJ2-1, with 11 bases fitting TRBD2. This CDR3 has 14 amino acids. Germline V gene data show CDR1 as SGHAT and CDR2 as FQNNGV. The V segment lost 1 base and the J segment 13 bases; nucleotides outside the gene matches: 6. CDR3 in DNA: TGTGCCAGCAGCTTAGTGTTAGCGGGGGGGCCCCAGTTCTTC. Protein product: CASSLVLAGGPQFF.

The V and J genes are TRBV10-3 and TRBJ2-1; 10 positions agree with TRBD2. Germline lookup yields CDR1 ENHRY and CDR2 SYGVKD. Trimming removed 4 bases from V and 4 bases from J; junction bases left unmatched: 7. The CDR3 is 16 amino acids. The chain's CDR3 is CAISVAASGGYNEQFF. The CDR3 DNA reads as TGTGCCATCAGTGTTGCCGCTAGCGGGGGATACAATGAGCAGTTCTTC.

The CDR3 reads CASSARTGTGTEAFF. CDR3 DNA sequence: TGTGCCAGTAGTGCCCGGACAGGGACGGGGACTGAAGCTTTCTTT. V and J are TRBV19 and TRBJ1-1; 8 bases are shared with TRBD1. Germline CDR1 LNHDA, CDR2 SQIVND (reference sequence). This CDR3 is 15 amino acids long. V lost 5 bases to trimming and J lost 5 bases; unmatched junction nucleotides: 10.

The V gene is TRBV2, the J gene TRBJ2-3; D perhaps matches TRBD2 (6 bases). The CDR3 length is 14 residues. The germline V gene encodes CDR1 SNHLY and CDR2 FYNNEI. Trimming removed 11 bases at V and 2 bases at J, with 17 bases between. In nucleotides, the CDR3 is TGTGCCGCAGGAGGTAGGACTATCACAGATACGCAGTATTTT. As protein: CAAGGRTITDTQYF.

The V and J genes are TRBV6-5 and TRBJ2-7; weak D call: TRBD2 (5 bases). CDR1 is MNHEY, CDR2 SVGAGI, per germline. This CDR3 contains 13 residues. The V end lost 6 bases, the J end lost 4 bases, and 13 bases lay between the germline ends. The CDR3 protein is CASRAGLNYEQYF. The DNA of the CDR3 is TGTGCCAGCAGGGCGGGCCTCAATTACGAGCAGTACTTC.

This rearrangement joins TRBV19 to TRBJ2-7; 8 nucleotides agree with TRBD2. The V segment lost 1 base and the J segment 3 bases; nucleotides outside the gene matches: 11. The CDR3 has 17 amino acids. Germline assignment: CDR1 LNHDA and CDR2 SQIVND (reference sequence). For the CDR3, the DNA is TGTGCCAGTAGTATAGCCCTCGGGGGGGCCCATTTCTACGAGCAGTACTTC. It yields the protein CASSIALGGAHFYEQYF.

The chain joins TRBV12-3 or TRBV12-4 to TRBJ2-5; 8 positions agree with TRBD1. There are 13 residues in the CDR3. Trimming cost V 6 bases and J 4 bases; bases outside gene matches: 4. The CDR3 coding sequence is TGTGCCAGCAGAATCGACAGGGGAGAGACCCAGTACTTC. Translated: CASRIDRGETQYF.

This clone occurred once. The chain couples TRBV27 to TRBJ1-2, with D maybe TRBD1 (5 bases). Germline-derived CDR1 and CDR2 are MNHEY and SMNVEV (reference sequence). This CDR3 is 15 amino acids long. V lost 2 bases, J lost 4 bases, and 14 bases lay in between. The CDR3 nucleotides are TGTGCCAGCAGTTTAGCAGCCAGGGATATCTATGGCTACACCTTC. The encoded protein is CASSLAARDIYGYTF.

This clone occurred once. The rearrangement links TRBV6-5 to TRBJ1-2, with 8 nucleotides matching TRBD1. The CDR3 totals 12 residues. Per the germline V gene, CDR1 is MNHEY and CDR2 is SVGAGI. With 5 bases clipped from V and 7 bases from J, the junction kept 3 bases outside the gene matches. The CDR3 nucleotides read TGTGCCAGCAGTCCGGGACAGGCTGGCTACACCTTC. Its translation is CASSPGQAGYTF.

This chain connects TRBV18 to TRBJ2-2, with a tentative D call TRBD1 (6 bases). This CDR3 has 15 amino acids. V lost 6 bases to trimming and J lost 0 bases, with 11 bases between them. From germline, CDR1 is KGHSH and CDR2 LQKENI. CDR3 DNA sequence: TGTGCCAGCTCGCAGGGGAACGCGAACACCGGGGAGCTGTTTTTT. Amino acid sequence: CASSQGNANTGELFF.

The chain recombines TRBV7-2 with TRBJ2-6; 12 bases agree with TRBD2. This CDR3 has 17 residues. The V segment lost 6 bases and the J segment 0 bases; nucleotides outside the gene matches: 3. Germline V CDR1 and CDR2: SGHTA, FQGNSA. CDR3: CASSLAGGSSGANVLTF. CDR3 DNA: TGTGCCAGCAGTCTAGCGGGGGGGTCCTCTGGGGCCAACGTCCTGACTTTC. Variable domain in full (rest from reference TRBV7-2 and TRBJ2-6): GAGVSQSPSNKVTEKGKDVELRCDPISGHTALYWYRQSLGQGLEFLIYFQGNSAPDKSGLPSDRFSAERTGGSVSTLTIQRTQQEDSAVYLCASSLAGGSSGANVLTFGAGSRLTVL.

This clone was counted once. This rearrangement joins TRBV5-1 to TRBJ1-6; TRBD1 matches at 9 bases. The length of the CDR3 is 14 residues. Trimming took 4 bases from V and 9 from J; bases not matched to a gene: 5. The germline gives CDR1 SGHRS, CDR2 YFSETQ. The DNA for the CDR3 is TGCGCCAGCAGCGTAAGGGACAGGGCTTCACCCCTCCACTTT. It specifies CASSVRDRASPLHF.

The CDR3 reads CASTIGGGNSPLHF. As DNA, the CDR3 is TGTGCCAGCACGATAGGAGGTGGTAATTCACCCCTCCACTTT. The rearrangement joins TRBV2 to TRBJ1-6; D gene unclear. The ends were cut back, 7 bases at V and 6 bases at J, with 13 bases in the middle. Germline V lookup: CDR1 SNHLY, CDR2 FYNNEI. The CDR3 is made up of 14 amino acids. The entire variable domain, with the rest obtained from reference TRBV2 and TRBJ1-6, is as follows: EPEVTQTPSHQVTQMGQEVILRCVPISNHLYFYWYRQILGQKVEFLVSFYNNEISEKSEIFDDQFSVERPDGSNFTLKIRSTKLEDSAMYFCASTIGGGNSPLHFGNGTRLTVT.

This rearrangement joins TRBV11-3 to TRBJ2-7; 7 nucleotides match TRBD2. The CDR3 is made up of 15 amino acids. The germline gives CDR1 SGHNT, CDR2 YENEEA. The trim removed 5 bases at V and 4 bases at J, leaving 11 bases unmatched. Here the CDR3 DNA reads TGTGCCAGCAGCCGGGTAGGTCTAGCGGAATACGAGCAGTACTTC. Amino acid sequence: CASSRVGLAEYEQYF.

The chain joins TRBV5-1 to TRBJ2-1; D uncertain. The CDR3 runs to 13 residues. Trimming stripped 7 bases from V and 2 bases from J, with 10 bases between. CDR1 is SGHRS and CDR2 is YFSETQ in the germline V gene. CDR3: CASSVGTYNEQFF. The CDR3 DNA reads TGCGCCAGCTCAGTGGGCACCTACAATGAGCAGTTCTTC.

J is TRBJ2-7 and V is TRBV11-2; 7 positions agree with TRBD1. The CDR3 spans 15 residues. V trimming: 0 bases; J trimming: 4 bases; junction bases outside the gene matches: 6. CDR1 is SGHAT and CDR2 is FQNNGV in the germline V gene. The CDR3 nucleotides read TGTGCCAGCAGCTTAGATGGTCAGGGGGTTTACGAGCAGTACTTC. This gives the protein CASSLDGQGVYEQYF.

The chain links TRBV9 to TRBJ2-7; D is perhaps TRBD1 (5 bases). The V end was cut by 2 bases, the J end by 4 bases, with 13 bases between. Per germline, CDR1 SGDLS and CDR2 YYNGEE. The CDR3 loop spans 14 amino acids. The DNA of the CDR3 is TGTGCCAGCAGCGTTGCGGTAGGGGCGTACGAGCAGTACTTC. This translates into CASSVAVGAYEQYF.

This clone was recorded only once. The rearrangement joins TRBV30 to TRBJ2-1, with TRBD2 matching 13 bases. Germline CDR1 is GTSNPN and CDR2 is SVGIG (reference sequence). Trimming removed 1 base from V and 8 bases from J; junction bases left unmatched: 8. This CDR3 comprises 16 residues. This chain's CDR3 is CAWSGGLAGAGYEQFF. The CDR3 DNA reads TGTGCCTGGAGTGGCGGACTAGCGGGGGCCGGTTATGAGCAGTTCTTC.

J is TRBJ2-7 and V is TRBV4-1; 8 bases line up with TRBD2. The CDR3 runs 15 residues. With V trimmed by 2 bases and J by 2 bases, 5 bases remained unmatched. Germline lookup yields CDR1 MGHRA and CDR2 YSYEKL. The CDR3 DNA is TGCGCCAGCAGCCAATTTACTAGCGGCCCCTACGAGCAGTACTTC. As protein: CASSQFTSGPYEQYF.

V is TRBV7-2 and J is TRBJ1-2, with TRBD1 matching over 9 bases. The V gene's germline CDR1 is SGHTA and CDR2 FQGNSA. J lost 7 bases, V lost 4 bases, and 7 bases had no gene match. This CDR3 is built from 14 residues. CDR3 sequence (DNA): TGTGCCAGCAGCTCAAGGGACAGGGTGGGTGGCTACACCTTC. This encodes CASSSRDRVGGYTF.

A single count supports this clone. This chain uses TRBV10-2 with TRBJ2-5, with D perhaps matching TRBD2 (6 bases). CDR1 and CDR2 (germline): WSHSY, SAAADI. CDR3 length: 13 amino acids. V gave up 6 bases and J gave up 2 bases, with 10 bases separating them. The CDR3, as DNA: TGCGCCAGCAGCGGGGAGGTTCAAGAGACCCAGTACTTC. Translation: CASSGEVQETQYF.

The CDR3 sequence: CASRPSGEVDTQYF. The CDR3 coding sequence is TGTGCCAGCAGGCCTAGCGGGGAGGTAGATACGCAGTATTTT. This chain links TRBV28 with TRBJ2-3, with TRBD2 identical over 9 bases. Germline CDR1 and CDR2: MDHEN and SYDVKM. This CDR3 region has 14 residues. The V segment lost 6 bases and the J segment 5 bases; nucleotides outside the gene matches: 6.

This clone was seen more than once but under ten times. The chain combines TRBV4-1 with TRBJ2-7; 8 bases agree with TRBD1. This CDR3 comprises 17 residues. Germline assignment: CDR1 MGHRA and CDR2 YSYEKL. V was pared by 1 base and J by 4 bases, with 12 bases of the junction left unmatched. In DNA form, the CDR3 reads TGCGCCAGCAGCCAAGGATTTTTCGACAGGGGAAGGTACGAGCAGTACTTC. It specifies CASSQGFFDRGRYEQYF.

With regard to this clone: One junction end disagrees with the germline gene, perhaps due to a read error. The V and J genes are TRBV5-6 and TRBJ2-7; the D gene is possibly TRBD2 (6 bases). The CDR3 consists of 11 residues. Germline CDR1 SGHDT, CDR2 YYEEEE. Here the CDR3 reads CASSAGLAFSF. The CDR3 nucleotides are TGTGCCAGCAGCGCGGGACTCGCTTTTTCCTTC.

CDR3 nucleotide sequence: TGCGCCAGCAGCCAAGAATTTGTAGGGGGTAATTACGAGCAGTACTTC. Translation: CASSQEFVGGNYEQYF. The chain combines TRBV4-3 with TRBJ2-7, with D tentatively TRBD1 (6 bases). Trimming left V 0 bases short and J 4 bases short, with 16 bases between. Germline loops: CDR1 LGHNA, CDR2 YSLEER. This CDR3 has 16 residues.

The chain uses TRBV3-1 (or the pseudogene TRBV3-2) and TRBJ1-6, with D maybe TRBD1 (6 bases). The CDR3 totals 13 residues. Germline V lookup: CDR1 LGHDT, CDR2 YNNKEL (reference sequence). The V end was cut by 5 bases, the J end by 8 bases, with 10 bases between. This chain's CDR3 is CASSKTGDSPLHF. CDR3 coding DNA: TGTGCCAGCAGCAAGACAGGAGATTCACCCCTCCACTTT.

The rearrangement uses TRBV6-5 and TRBJ1-2, with 7 nucleotides matching TRBD1. CDR1 is MNHEY and CDR2 is SVGAGI in the germline V gene. The V and J ends lost 6 bases and 3 bases, in that order; junction bases with no gene match: 4. The CDR3 sequence is 13 residues long. This CDR3 is CASSQTGDYGYTF. The CDR3 DNA is TGTGCCAGCAGCCAAACAGGGGACTATGGCTACACCTTC.

This rearrangement joins TRBV12-3 or TRBV12-4 to TRBJ2-5, with D perhaps matching TRBD1 (5 bases). Trimming took off 3 bases at V and 3 bases at J, with 8 bases between the two ends. The CDR3 runs 13 residues. The CDR3 sequence: CASSLGREETQYF. As DNA, the CDR3 is TGTGCCAGCAGTTTGGGCAGGGAAGAGACCCAGTACTTC.

This chain connects TRBV3-1 (or the pseudogene TRBV3-2) to TRBJ2-2; D remains unclear. The CDR3 sequence is 16 residues long. Germline V gene lookup returns CDR1 LGHDT and CDR2 YNNKEL (reference sequence). V lost 1 base to trimming and J lost 1 base, with 10 bases between them. CDR3 amino acids: CASSQGGSGNTGELFF. CDR3 nucleotide sequence: TGTGCCAGCAGCCAAGGTGGATCGGGGAACACCGGGGAGCTGTTTTTT.